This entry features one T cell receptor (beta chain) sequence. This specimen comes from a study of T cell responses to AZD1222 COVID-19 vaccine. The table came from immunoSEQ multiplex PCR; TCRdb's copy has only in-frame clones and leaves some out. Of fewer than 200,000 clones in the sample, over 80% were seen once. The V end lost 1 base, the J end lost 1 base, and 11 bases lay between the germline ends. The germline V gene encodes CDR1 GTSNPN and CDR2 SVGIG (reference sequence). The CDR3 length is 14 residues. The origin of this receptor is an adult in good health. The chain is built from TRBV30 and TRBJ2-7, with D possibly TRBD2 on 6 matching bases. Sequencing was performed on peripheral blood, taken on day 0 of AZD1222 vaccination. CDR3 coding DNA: TGTGCCTGGAGTGGAGGTGGGAGGTCCTACGAGCAGTACTTC. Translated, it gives CAWSGGGRSYEQYF.